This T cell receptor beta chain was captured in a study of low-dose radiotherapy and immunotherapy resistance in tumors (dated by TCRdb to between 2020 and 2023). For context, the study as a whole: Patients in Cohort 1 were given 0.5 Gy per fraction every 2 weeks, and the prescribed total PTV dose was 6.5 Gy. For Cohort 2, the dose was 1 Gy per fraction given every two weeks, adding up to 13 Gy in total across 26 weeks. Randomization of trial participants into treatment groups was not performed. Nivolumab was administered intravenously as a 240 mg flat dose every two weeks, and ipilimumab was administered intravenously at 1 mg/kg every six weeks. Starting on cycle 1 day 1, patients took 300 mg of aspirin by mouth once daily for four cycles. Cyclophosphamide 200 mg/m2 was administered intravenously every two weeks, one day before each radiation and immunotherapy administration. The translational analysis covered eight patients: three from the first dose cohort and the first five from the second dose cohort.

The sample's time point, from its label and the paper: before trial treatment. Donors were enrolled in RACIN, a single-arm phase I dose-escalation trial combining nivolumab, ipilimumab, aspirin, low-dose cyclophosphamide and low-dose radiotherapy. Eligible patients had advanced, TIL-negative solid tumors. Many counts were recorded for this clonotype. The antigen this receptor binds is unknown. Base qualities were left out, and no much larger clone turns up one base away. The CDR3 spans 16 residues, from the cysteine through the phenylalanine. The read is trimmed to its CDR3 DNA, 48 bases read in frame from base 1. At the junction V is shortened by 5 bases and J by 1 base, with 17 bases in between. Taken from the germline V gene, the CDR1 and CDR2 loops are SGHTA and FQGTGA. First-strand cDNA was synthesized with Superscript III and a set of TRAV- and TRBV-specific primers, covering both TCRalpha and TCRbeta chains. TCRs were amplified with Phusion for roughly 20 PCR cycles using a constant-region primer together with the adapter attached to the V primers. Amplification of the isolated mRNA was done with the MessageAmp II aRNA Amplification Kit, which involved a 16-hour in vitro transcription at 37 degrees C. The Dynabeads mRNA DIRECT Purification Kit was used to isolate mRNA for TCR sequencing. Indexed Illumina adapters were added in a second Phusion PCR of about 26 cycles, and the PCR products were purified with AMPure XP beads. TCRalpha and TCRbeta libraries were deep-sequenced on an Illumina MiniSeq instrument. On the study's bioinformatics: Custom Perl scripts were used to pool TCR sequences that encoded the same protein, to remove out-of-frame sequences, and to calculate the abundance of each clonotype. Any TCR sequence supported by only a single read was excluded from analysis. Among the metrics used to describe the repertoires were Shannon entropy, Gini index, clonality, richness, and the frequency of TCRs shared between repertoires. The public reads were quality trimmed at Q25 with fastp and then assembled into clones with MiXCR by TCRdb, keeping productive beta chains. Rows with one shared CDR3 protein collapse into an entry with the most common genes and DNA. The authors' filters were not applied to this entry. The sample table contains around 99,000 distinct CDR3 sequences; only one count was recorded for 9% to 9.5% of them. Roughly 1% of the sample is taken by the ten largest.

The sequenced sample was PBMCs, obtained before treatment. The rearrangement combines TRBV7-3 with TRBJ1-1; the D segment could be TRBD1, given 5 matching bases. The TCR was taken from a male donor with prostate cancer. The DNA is TGTGCCAGCAGCAAACTGACAGCAGACCCGAACACTGAAGCTTTCTTT. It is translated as CASSKLTADPNTEAFF.